The rows below give T cell receptor beta chains drawn from one sample of a study of blood T cell repertoires in COVID-19. The assay was immunoSEQ multiplex PCR, and TCRdb's table has in-frame clones only and misses some. The data contain tens of thousands of clones, about three quarters of them singletons. Sequencing used peripheral blood. These TCRs come from a man aged 25 to 40 with COVID-19, enrolled during active disease. CDR3s include the opening cysteine and the closing phenylalanine or tryptophan. The order of the fields is CDR3 length, V gene, J gene, CDR3 protein.

15,TRBV6-6,TRBJ1-4,CASRGGQGPQEKLFF
13,TRBV6-2/TRBV6-3,TRBJ1-5,CASSSDSRQPQHF
15,TRBV6-5,TRBJ2-3,CASSFLGGAADTQYF
12,TRBV2,TRBJ1-4,CASSDRGEKLFF
12,TRBV28,TRBJ2-7,CASSSDRYEQYF
16,TRBV30,TRBJ2-3,CAWRETGGFLTDTQYF
15,TRBV4-3,TRBJ2-7,CASSQAEGGHYEQYF
15,TRBV6-5,TRBJ2-4,CASSYSSGGENIQYF
16,TRBV11-2,TRBJ2-5,CASSLDTSDTQVTQYF
13,TRBV2,TRBJ1-1,CASSEAVNTEAFF
13,TRBV28,TRBJ2-3,CASSDSGTDTQYF
15,TRBV29-1,TRBJ2-2,CSVAFQGAFTGELFF
13,TRBV30,TRBJ1-3,CAWSRGSGNTIYF
12,TRBV10-3,TRBJ1-2,CATGREIYGYTF
16,TRBV9,TRBJ1-1,CASSVASGTMNTEAFF
14,TRBV27,TRBJ1-5,CASSLEKGNQPQHF
15,TRBV6-1,TRBJ1-2,CASSDHRVRDYGYTF
14,TRBV3-1/TRBV3-2,TRBJ2-3,CASRPRGTTDTQYF
14,TRBV28,TRBJ1-1,CASSLSRWNTEAFF
12,TRBV29-1,TRBJ2-1,CSETSVNNEQFF
15,TRBV19,TRBJ1-1,CASSITGATDTEAFF
15,TRBV25-1,TRBJ1-4,CASSGSDRSNEKLFF
14,TRBV5-4,TRBJ2-3,CASSRDSSTDTQYF
15,TRBV5-6,TRBJ1-1,CASLTGTGTRTEAFF
14,TRBV29-1,TRBJ1-1,CSVGPGLGNTEAFF
13,TRBV2,TRBJ1-1,CASSEAEAGEAFF
15,TRBV28,TRBJ2-1,CASSAGTGVFDEQFF
14,TRBV30,TRBJ2-3,CAWRTSGGRDTQYF
17,TRBV4-2,TRBJ2-5,CASSQAGLAVRQETQYF
13,TRBV6-5,TRBJ1-1,CASRTFQGGEAFF
15,TRBV10-1,TRBJ2-7,CASSPGQGAQYEQYF
13,TRBV12-3/TRBV12-4,TRBJ2-7,CASSSGVSYEQYF
15,TRBV9,TRBJ2-1,CASSVLAQGYNEQFF
14,TRBV6-4,TRBJ2-3,CASSDGGATDTQYF
16,TRBV9,TRBJ1-2,CASSVSPGRDGYGYTF